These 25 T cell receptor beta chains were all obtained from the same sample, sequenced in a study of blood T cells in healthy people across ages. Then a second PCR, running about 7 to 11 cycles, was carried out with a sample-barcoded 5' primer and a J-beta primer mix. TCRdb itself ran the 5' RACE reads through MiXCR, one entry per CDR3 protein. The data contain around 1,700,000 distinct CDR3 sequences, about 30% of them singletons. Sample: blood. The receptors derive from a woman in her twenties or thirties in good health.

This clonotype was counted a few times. The CDR3 sequence is CSAIPGQGANSPLHF. The DNA of the CDR3 is TGCAGTGCTATCCCGGGACAGGGGGCTAATTCACCCCTCCACTTT. The rearrangement links TRBV20-1 to TRBJ1-6; 12 bases are a match to TRBD1. In germline, CDR1 is DFQATT, CDR2 SNEGSKA (reference sequence). Trimming at V came to 4 bases and at J to 6 bases, leaving 4 bases not matched to a gene. CDR3 size: 15 residues.

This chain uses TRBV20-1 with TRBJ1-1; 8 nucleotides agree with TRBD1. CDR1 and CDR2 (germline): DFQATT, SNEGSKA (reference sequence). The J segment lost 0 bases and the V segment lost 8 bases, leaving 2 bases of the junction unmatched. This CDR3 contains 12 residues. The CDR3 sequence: CSSGQVNTEAFF. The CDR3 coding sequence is TGCAGTTCGGGACAGGTGAACACTGAAGCTTTCTTT.

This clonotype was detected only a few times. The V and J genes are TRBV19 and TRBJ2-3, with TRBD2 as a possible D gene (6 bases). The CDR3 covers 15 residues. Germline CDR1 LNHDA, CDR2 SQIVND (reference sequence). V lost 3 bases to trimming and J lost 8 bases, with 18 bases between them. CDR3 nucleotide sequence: TGTGCCAGTAGTATGTCTGGACTATCGCAAGTTACGCAGTATTTT. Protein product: CASSMSGLSQVTQYF.

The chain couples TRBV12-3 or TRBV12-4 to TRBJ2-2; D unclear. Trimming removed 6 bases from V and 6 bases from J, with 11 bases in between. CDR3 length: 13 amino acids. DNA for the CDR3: TGTGCCAGCAGGCCCTCGTGGGCCGGGGAGCTGTTTTTT. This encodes CASRPSWAGELFF.

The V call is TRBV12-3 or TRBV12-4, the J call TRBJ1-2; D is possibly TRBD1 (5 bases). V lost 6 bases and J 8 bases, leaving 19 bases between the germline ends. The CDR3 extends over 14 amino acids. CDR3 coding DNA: TGTGCCAGCAGCCTCAGGGAAGGATTTAGGGGCTACACCTTC. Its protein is CASSLREGFRGYTF.

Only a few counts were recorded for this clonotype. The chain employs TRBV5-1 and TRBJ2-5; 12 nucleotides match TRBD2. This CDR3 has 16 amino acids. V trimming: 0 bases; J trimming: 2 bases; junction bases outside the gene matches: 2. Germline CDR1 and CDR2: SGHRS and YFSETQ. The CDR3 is CASSLGLAGEQETQYF. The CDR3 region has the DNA TGCGCCAGCAGCTTGGGACTAGCGGGGGAACAAGAGACCCAGTACTTC.

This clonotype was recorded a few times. The CDR3: CASALRGGTGELFF. In DNA, the CDR3 is TGTGCCAGCGCCCTACGAGGAGGCACCGGGGAGCTGTTTTTT. This chain connects TRBV6-5 to TRBJ2-2; D may be TRBD2 (5 bases). Trimming left V 8 bases short and J 4 bases short, with 14 bases between. The CDR3 loop spans 14 amino acids. Germline loops: CDR1 MNHEY, CDR2 SVGAGI.

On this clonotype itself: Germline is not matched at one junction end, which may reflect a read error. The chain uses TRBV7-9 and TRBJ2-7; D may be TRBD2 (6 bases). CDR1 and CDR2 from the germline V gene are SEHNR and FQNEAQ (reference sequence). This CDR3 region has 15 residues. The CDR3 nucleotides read TGTGCCTGCAGCTTCAGCGGGCACTCTTCCTACGAGCAGTACTTC. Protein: CACSFSGHSSYEQYF.

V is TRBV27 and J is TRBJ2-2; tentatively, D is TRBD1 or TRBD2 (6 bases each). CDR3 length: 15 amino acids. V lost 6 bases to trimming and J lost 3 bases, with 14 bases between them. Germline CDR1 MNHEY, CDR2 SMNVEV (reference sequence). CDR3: CASSGGTIYTGELFF. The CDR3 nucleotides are TGTGCCAGCAGCGGGGGCACTATCTACACCGGGGAGCTGTTTTTT.

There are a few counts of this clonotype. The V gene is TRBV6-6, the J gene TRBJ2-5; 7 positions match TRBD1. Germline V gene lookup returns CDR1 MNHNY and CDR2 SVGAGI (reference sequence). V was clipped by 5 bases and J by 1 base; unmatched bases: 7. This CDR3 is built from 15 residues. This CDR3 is CASSDPQGFQETQYF. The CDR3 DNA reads TGTGCCAGCAGTGACCCACAGGGGTTCCAAGAGACCCAGTACTTC.

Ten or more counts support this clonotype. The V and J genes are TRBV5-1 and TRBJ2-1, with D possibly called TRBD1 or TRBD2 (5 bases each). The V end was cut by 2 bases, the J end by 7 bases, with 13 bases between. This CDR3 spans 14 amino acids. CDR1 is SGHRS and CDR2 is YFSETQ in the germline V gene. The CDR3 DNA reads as TGCGCCAGCAGCTTCCTTAGGGGAGAGAATGAGCAGTTCTTC. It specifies CASSFLRGENEQFF. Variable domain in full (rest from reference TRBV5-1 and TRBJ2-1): KAGVTQTPRYLIKTRGQQVTLSCSPISGHRSVSWYQQTPGQGLQFLFEYFSETQRNKGNFPGRFSGRQFSNSRSEMNVSTLELGDSALYLCASSFLRGENEQFFGPGTRLTVL.

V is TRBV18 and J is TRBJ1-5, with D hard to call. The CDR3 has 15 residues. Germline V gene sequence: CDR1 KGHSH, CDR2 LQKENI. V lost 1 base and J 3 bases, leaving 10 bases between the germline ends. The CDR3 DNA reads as TGTGCCAGCTCACCACGGGCACAACCCAATCAGCCCCAGCATTTT. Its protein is CASSPRAQPNQPQHF.

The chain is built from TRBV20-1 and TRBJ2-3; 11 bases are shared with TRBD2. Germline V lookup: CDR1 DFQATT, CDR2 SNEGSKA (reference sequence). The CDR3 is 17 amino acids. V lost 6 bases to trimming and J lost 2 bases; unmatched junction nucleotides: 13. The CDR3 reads CSALPASGGSLTDTQYF. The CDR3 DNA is TGCAGTGCCCTTCCGGCTAGCGGGGGGTCACTCACAGATACGCAGTATTTT.

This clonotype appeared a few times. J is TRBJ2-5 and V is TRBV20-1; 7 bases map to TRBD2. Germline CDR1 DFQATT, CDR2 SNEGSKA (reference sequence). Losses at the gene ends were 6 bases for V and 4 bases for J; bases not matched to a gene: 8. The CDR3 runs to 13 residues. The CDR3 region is CSAASGAGETQYF. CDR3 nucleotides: TGCAGTGCGGCGAGCGGGGCGGGAGAGACCCAGTACTTC.

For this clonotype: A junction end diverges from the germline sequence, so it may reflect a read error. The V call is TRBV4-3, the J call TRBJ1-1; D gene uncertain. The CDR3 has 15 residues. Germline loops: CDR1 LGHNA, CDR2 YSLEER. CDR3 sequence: CANSQVSTVNTEAFF. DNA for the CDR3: TGCGCCAACAGCCAAGTTTCCACAGTGAACACTGAAGCTTTCTTT.

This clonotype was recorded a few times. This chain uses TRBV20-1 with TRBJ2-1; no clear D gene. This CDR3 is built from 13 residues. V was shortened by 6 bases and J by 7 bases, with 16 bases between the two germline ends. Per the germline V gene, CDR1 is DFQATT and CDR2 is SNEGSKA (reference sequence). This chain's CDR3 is CSAPGQISNEQFF. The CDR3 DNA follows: TGCAGTGCGCCAGGCCAGATCAGTAATGAGCAGTTCTTC.

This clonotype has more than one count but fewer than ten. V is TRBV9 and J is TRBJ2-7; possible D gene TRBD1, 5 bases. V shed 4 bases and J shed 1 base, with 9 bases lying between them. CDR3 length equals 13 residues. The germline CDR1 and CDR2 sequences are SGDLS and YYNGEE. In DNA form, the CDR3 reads TGTGCCAGCAGCCCCCGACAGTCCTACGAGCAGTACTTC. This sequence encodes CASSPRQSYEQYF.

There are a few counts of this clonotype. The CDR3 DNA reads as TGCAGTGCTCAACTAACCATAGCCAAAAACATTCAGTACTTC. Amino acid sequence: CSAQLTIAKNIQYF. This chain uses TRBV20-1 with TRBJ2-4; D is unresolved. The CDR3 consists of 14 residues. V was trimmed by 5 bases and J by 0 bases, leaving 11 bases between them. Per germline, CDR1 DFQATT and CDR2 SNEGSKA (reference sequence).

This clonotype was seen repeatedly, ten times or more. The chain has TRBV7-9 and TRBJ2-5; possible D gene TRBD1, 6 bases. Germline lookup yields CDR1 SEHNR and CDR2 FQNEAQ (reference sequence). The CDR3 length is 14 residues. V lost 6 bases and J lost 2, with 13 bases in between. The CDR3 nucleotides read TGTGCCAGCAGGCTAGAAGGACAGCAAGAGACCCAGTACTTC. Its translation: CASRLEGQQETQYF.

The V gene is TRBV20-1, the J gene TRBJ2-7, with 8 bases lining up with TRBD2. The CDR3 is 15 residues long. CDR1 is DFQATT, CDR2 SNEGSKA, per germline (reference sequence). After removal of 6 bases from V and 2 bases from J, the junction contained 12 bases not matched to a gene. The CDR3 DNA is TGCAGTGCCCCCCTCTCGGGAGGGAACACCTACGAGCAGTACTTC. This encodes CSAPLSGGNTYEQYF.

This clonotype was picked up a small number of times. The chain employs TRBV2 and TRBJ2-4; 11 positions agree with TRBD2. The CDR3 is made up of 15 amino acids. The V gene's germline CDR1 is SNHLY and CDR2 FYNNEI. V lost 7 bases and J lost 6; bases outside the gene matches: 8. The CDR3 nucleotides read TGTGCCAGCACCAGACTAGCGGGGAGACTAAACATTCAGTACTTC. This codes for CASTRLAGRLNIQYF.

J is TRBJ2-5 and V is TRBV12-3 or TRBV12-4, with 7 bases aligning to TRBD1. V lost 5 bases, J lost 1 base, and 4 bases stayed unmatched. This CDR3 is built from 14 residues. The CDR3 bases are TGTGCCAGCAGTCGAGGACAGGTCCAAGAGACCCAGTACTTC. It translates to CASSRGQVQETQYF.

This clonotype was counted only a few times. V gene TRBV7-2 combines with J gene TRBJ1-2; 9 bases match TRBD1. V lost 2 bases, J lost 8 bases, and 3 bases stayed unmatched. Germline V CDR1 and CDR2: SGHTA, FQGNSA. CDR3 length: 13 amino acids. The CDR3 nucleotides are TGTGCCAGCAGCTTACGGGACAGGGAAGGCTACACCTTC. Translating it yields CASSLRDREGYTF. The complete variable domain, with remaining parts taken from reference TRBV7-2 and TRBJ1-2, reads GAGVSQSPSNKVTEKGKDVELRCDPISGHTALYWYRQSLGQGLEFLIYFQGNSAPDKSGLPSDRFSAERTGGSVSTLTIQRTQQEDSAVYLCASSLRDREGYTFGSGTRLTVV.

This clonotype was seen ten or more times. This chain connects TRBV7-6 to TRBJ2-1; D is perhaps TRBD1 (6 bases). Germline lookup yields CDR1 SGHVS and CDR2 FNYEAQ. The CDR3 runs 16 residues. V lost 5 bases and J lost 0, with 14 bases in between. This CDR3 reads CASSPRGSSSYNEQFF. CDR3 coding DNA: TGTGCCAGCAGCCCCAGGGGAAGTAGCTCCTACAATGAGCAGTTCTTC.

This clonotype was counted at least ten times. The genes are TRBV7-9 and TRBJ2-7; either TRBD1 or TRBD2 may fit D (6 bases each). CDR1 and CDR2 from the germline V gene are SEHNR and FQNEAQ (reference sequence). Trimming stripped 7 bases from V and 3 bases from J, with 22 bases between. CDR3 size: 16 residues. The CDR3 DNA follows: TGTGCCAGCAACCTATTCCCGGGGGCCCCAAACTACGAGCAGTACTTC. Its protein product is CASNLFPGAPNYEQYF.